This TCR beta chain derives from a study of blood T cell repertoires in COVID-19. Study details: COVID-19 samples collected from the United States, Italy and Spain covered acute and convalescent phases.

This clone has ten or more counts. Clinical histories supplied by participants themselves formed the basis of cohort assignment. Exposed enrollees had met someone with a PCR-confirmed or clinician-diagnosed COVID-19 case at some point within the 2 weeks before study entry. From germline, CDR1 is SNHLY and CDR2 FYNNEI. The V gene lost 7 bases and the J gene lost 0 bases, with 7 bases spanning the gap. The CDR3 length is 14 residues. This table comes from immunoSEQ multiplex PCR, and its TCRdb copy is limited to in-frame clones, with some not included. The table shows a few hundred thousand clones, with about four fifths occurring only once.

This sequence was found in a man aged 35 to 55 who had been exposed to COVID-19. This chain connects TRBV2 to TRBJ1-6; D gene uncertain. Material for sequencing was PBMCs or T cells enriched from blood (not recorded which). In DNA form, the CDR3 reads TGTGCCAGCAACCCGAGCTCCTATAATTCACCCCTCCACTTT. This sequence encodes CASNPSSYNSPLHF.